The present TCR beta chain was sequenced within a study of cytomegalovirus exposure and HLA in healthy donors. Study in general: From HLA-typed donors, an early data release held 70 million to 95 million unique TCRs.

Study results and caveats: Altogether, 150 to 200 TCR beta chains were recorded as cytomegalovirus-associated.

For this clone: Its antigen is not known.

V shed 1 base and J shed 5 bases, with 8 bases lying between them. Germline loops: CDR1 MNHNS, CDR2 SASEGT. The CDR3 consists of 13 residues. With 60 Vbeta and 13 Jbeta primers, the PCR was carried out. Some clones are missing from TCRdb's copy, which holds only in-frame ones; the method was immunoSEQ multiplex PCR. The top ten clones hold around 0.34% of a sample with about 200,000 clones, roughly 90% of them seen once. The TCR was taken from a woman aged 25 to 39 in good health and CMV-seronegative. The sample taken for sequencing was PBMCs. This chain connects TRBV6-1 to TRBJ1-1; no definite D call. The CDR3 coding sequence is TGTGCCAGCAGTGAAGGTAGACTAACTGAAGCTTTCTTT. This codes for CASSEGRLTEAFF.